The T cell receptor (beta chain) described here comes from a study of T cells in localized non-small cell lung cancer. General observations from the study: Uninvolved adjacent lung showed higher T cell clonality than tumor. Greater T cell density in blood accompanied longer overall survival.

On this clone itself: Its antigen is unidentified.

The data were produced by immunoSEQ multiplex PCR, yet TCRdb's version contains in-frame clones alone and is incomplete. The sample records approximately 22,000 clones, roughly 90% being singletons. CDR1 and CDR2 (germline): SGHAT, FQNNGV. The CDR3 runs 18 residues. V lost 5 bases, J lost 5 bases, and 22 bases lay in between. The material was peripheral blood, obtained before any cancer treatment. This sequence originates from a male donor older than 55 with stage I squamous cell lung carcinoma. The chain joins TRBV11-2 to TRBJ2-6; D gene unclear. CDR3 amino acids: CASSPILKQQSRANVLTF. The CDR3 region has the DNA TGTGCCAGCAGCCCCATTCTCAAGCAACAAAGTCGGGCCAACGTCCTGACTTTC.